This entry lists 26 T cell receptor beta chains sequenced from one sample in a study of T cells in Graves' hyperthyroidism and ophthalmopathy. Researchers took RNA transcripts and amplified the TCR beta CDR3 regions from them. TCR CDR3 underwent first-round RT-PCR with the HTBI primer set. A single record per CDR3 protein comes from TCRdb applying MiXCR to the multiplex PCR reads. Found here are hundreds of thousands of distinct CDR3 sequences, about 14% of them singletons; the top ten hold 9.5% to 13%. Sequenced input: blood. The receptors stem from a woman under 30 with Graves' hyperthyroidism.

This clonotype was seen at least ten times. The gene calls are TRBV3-1 and TRBJ2-7; D tentatively fits TRBD1 or TRBD2 (5 bases each). CDR1 and CDR2 (germline): LGHDT, YNNKEL (reference sequence). The CDR3 spans 16 residues. Trimming took 4 bases from V and 3 from J, leaving 19 bases between them. CDR3: CASSPQGGTGLYEQYF. CDR3 bases: TGTGCCAGCAGCCCTCAAGGTGGGACGGGTCTCTACGAGCAGTACTTC.

This clonotype was counted ten times or more. The chain recombines TRBV7-9 with TRBJ2-1; D is unresolved. CDR1 and CDR2 (germline): SEHNR, FQNEAQ (reference sequence). The CDR3 is 14 residues long. The V end lost 4 bases, the J end lost 8 bases, and 15 bases lay between the germline ends. The CDR3 coding sequence is TGTGCCAGCAGCTCCTTATACAACCCCCATGAGCAGTTCTTC. Amino acids: CASSSLYNPHEQFF.

This clonotype came up a few times. V is TRBV19 and J is TRBJ2-1; D may be TRBD1 or TRBD2 (5 bases each). V lost 5 bases to trimming and J lost 6 bases, with 11 bases between them. This CDR3 comprises 13 residues. Germline CDR1 and CDR2: LNHDA and SQIVND (reference sequence). The CDR3 sequence: CASSWDGGNEQFF. The CDR3, as DNA: TGTGCCAGTAGTTGGGACGGAGGCAATGAGCAGTTCTTC.

This clonotype was seen many times. CDR3 amino acids: CASSEIAEPIADTQYF. CDR3 DNA sequence: TGTGCCAGCAGTGAGATAGCGGAGCCGATAGCGGATACGCAGTATTTT. The J gene is TRBJ2-3, the V gene TRBV6-1; D might be TRBD2 (6 bases). CDR1 is MNHNS, CDR2 SASEGT, per germline. The CDR3 is 16 residues long. Trimming shortened V by 3 bases and J by 6 bases, and 19 bases separated the two germline ends.

At least ten counts were recorded for this clonotype. The chain uses TRBV30 and TRBJ2-5, with D possibly being TRBD2 (5 bases). Looked up from germline, CDR1 is GTSNPN and CDR2 is SVGIG (reference sequence). Trimming removed 7 bases from V and 5 bases from J, with 14 bases in between. CDR3 size: 12 residues. CDR3 in amino acids: CAYSGGHETQYF. CDR3 nucleotide sequence: TGTGCCTATAGTGGAGGTCACGAGACCCAGTACTTC.

The J gene is TRBJ1-6, the V gene TRBV7-8; D possibly corresponds to TRBD1 (6 bases). The length of the CDR3 is 15 residues. Germline V gene sequence: CDR1 SGHVS, CDR2 FQNEAQ. V gave up 6 bases and J gave up 6 bases, with 15 bases separating them. The chain's CDR3 is CASRIQGPFNSPLHF. The CDR3 DNA is TGTGCCAGCAGGATACAGGGCCCATTTAATTCACCCCTCCACTTT.

This clonotype was seen a few times. DNA of the CDR3: TGCGCCAGCAGCATGGAGGACACCCAAGAGACCCAGTACTTC. Translated, it gives CASSMEDTQETQYF. The rearrangement links TRBV5-1 to TRBJ2-5; D may be TRBD1 or TRBD2 (5 bases each). Germline CDR1 and CDR2: SGHRS and YFSETQ. This CDR3 has 14 amino acids. V lost 4 bases and J lost 1, with 11 bases in between.

V and J are TRBV15 and TRBJ1-1, with D maybe TRBD1 (6 bases). V lost 0 bases to trimming and J lost 0 bases, with 8 bases between them. This CDR3 contains 15 residues. Germline V gene data show CDR1 as LNHNV and CDR2 as YYDKDF (reference sequence). This CDR3 reads CATSRDQGMNTEAFF. CDR3 coding DNA: TGTGCCACCAGCAGAGATCAGGGGATGAACACTGAAGCTTTCTTT.

This clonotype was counted only a few times. The chain uses TRBV29-1 and TRBJ1-1; D unclear. Germline V gene data show CDR1 as SQVTM and CDR2 as ANQGSEA. The V end was cut by 6 bases, the J end by 0 bases, with 11 bases between. The CDR3 sequence is 13 residues long. The CDR3 loop reads CSVRGFMNTEAFF. The CDR3 DNA follows: TGCAGCGTCCGGGGTTTTATGAACACTGAAGCTTTCTTT. Together with reference TRBV29-1 and TRBJ1-1, the CDR3 gives the full variable domain: SAVISQKPSRDICQRGTSLTIQCQVDSQVTMMFWYRQQPGQSLTLIATANQGSEATYESGFVIDKFPISRPNLTFSTLTVSNMSPEDSSIYLCSVRGFMNTEAFFGQGTRLTVV.

The rearrangement uses TRBV6-9 and TRBJ2-3; TRBD2 matches at 10 bases. Germline CDR1 reads MNHGY; CDR2 reads SVAAGI. The CDR3 consists of 16 residues. The J segment lost 2 bases and the V segment lost 3 bases, leaving 5 bases of the junction unmatched. CDR3 amino acids: CASSYRLAGATDTQYF. The DNA of the CDR3 is TGTGCCAGCAGTTACCGACTAGCGGGCGCCACAGATACGCAGTATTTT.

This clonotype was recorded many times. The V call is TRBV6-2 or TRBV6-3, the J call TRBJ2-5, with D possibly being TRBD1 (5 bases). Looked up from germline, CDR1 is MNHEY and CDR2 is SVGEGT. CDR3 length equals 16 residues. The V end lost 4 bases, the J end lost 2 bases, and 17 bases lay between the germline ends. This chain's CDR3 is CASSSAAGKSQETQYF. In nucleotides, the CDR3 is TGTGCCAGCAGTTCGGCCGCAGGGAAGAGTCAAGAGACCCAGTACTTC.

This clonotype was seen many times. V gene TRBV3-1 combines with J gene TRBJ2-7; D possibly uses TRBD1 or TRBD2 (6 bases each). The CDR3 is made up of 16 amino acids. CDR1 is LGHDT and CDR2 is YNNKEL in the germline V gene (reference sequence). V dropped 3 bases and J dropped 2 bases, with 17 bases sitting between them. CDR3 amino acids: CASSQPWGAQTYEQYF. The DNA for the CDR3 is TGTGCCAGCAGCCAGCCCTGGGGGGCTCAGACCTACGAGCAGTACTTC.

This clonotype was seen more than once but under ten times. The gene calls are TRBV11-2 and TRBJ2-1, with D unclear. V dropped 1 base and J dropped 3 bases, with 19 bases sitting between them. The CDR3 loop spans 18 amino acids. CDR1 and CDR2 (germline): SGHAT, FQNNGV. The CDR3 loop reads CASSLGDSLADYYNEQFF. The CDR3, as DNA: TGTGCCAGCAGCTTAGGCGATAGTTTGGCAGATTACTACAATGAGCAGTTCTTC.

Many counts were recorded for this clonotype. The V gene is TRBV28, the J gene TRBJ1-5, with a weak D call TRBD1 (5 bases). Trimming cost V 8 bases and J 1 base, with 21 bases left between them. The CDR3 consists of 17 residues. Germline CDR1 and CDR2: MDHEN and SYDVKM. The CDR3 is CASLRARGKGSNQPQHF. The CDR3 DNA sequence: TGTGCCAGCCTAAGGGCCCGGGGGAAAGGGAGCAATCAGCCCCAGCATTTT.

This clonotype was seen a few times. The chain recombines TRBV5-6 with TRBJ2-2; 7 nucleotides agree with TRBD2. Unmatched junction bases numbered 8, after V lost 1 base and J lost 2 bases. CDR3 size: 17 residues. Germline V gene data show CDR1 as SGHDT and CDR2 as YYEEEE. CDR3 sequence (DNA): TGTGCCAGCAGCTTGCGAAGGTCTAGCGGCAACACCGGGGAGCTGTTTTTT. Amino acid sequence: CASSLRRSSGNTGELFF.

The chain employs TRBV20-1 and TRBJ2-1, with 7 bases that match TRBD2. The germline V gene encodes CDR1 DFQATT and CDR2 SNEGSKA (reference sequence). The CDR3 runs to 13 residues. The junction had 7 bases not matched to a gene; V was cut back by 4 bases and J by 7 bases. CDR3 sequence: CSANMDGGNEQFF. The CDR3 nucleotides are TGCAGTGCTAATATGGACGGGGGGAATGAGCAGTTCTTC.

The genes are TRBV6-5 and TRBJ1-4, with D possibly being TRBD1 (5 bases). The V end lost 0 bases, the J end lost 7 bases, and 12 bases lay between the germline ends. Germline values: CDR1 MNHEY, CDR2 SVGAGI. The CDR3 is 15 residues long. The CDR3 DNA reads TGTGCCAGCAGTTACTCGATCTACGGGGGTGAAAAACTGTTTTTT. Translation gives CASSYSIYGGEKLFF.

There are many counts of this clonotype. V is TRBV24-1 and J is TRBJ2-3, with a weak D call TRBD2 (5 bases). Per germline, CDR1 KGHDR and CDR2 SFDVKD. The CDR3 totals 13 residues. Trimming shortened V by 4 bases and J by 1 base, and 5 bases separated the two germline ends. DNA of the CDR3: TGTGCCACCAGTGAGCGGGGCACAGATACGCAGTATTTT. Amino acids: CATSERGTDTQYF.

This clonotype was found a few times. A much larger clonotype is one base distant, so this may be a read error. V is TRBV3-1 and J is TRBJ2-1; TRBD2 matches at 12 bases. The CDR3 runs 14 residues. The V segment lost 4 bases and the J segment 8 bases; nucleotides outside the gene matches: 3. Per germline, CDR1 LGHDT and CDR2 YNNKEL (reference sequence). CDR3 residues: CASSRGLAGHEQFF. The CDR3 region has the DNA TGTGCCAGCAGCCGAGGACTAGCGGGACATGAGCAGTTCTTC.

This clonotype has a handful of counts. V and J are TRBV7-6 and TRBJ2-1, with 11 nucleotides matching TRBD2. The CDR3 runs to 15 residues. Per germline, CDR1 SGHVS and CDR2 FNYEAQ. J gave up 7 bases and V 1 base, and 3 bases lay outside the gene matches. CDR3 in DNA: TGTGCCAGCAGCTTAGAACTAGCGGGAGTGAATGAGCAGTTCTTC. Residues: CASSLELAGVNEQFF.

The chain carries TRBV6-2 or TRBV6-3 and TRBJ1-2, with D possibly matching TRBD1 (6 bases). Trimming stripped 5 bases from V and 1 base from J, with 8 bases between. CDR3 length: 13 amino acids. CDR1 MNHEY and CDR2 SVGEGT come from the germline V gene. The CDR3 reads CASSVRGNYGYTF. Here the CDR3 DNA reads TGTGCCAGCAGTGTCAGGGGTAACTATGGCTACACCTTC.

This clonotype was picked up many times. Written as DNA, the CDR3 is TGCACACTAGCGGGGAGCACAGATACGCAGTATTTT. Protein sequence: CTLAGSTDTQYF. V usage is TRBV20-1 and J usage is TRBJ2-3; TRBD2 matches at 10 bases. Germline CDR1 is DFQATT and CDR2 is SNEGSKA (reference sequence). The CDR3 covers 12 residues.

This clonotype was detected many times. The chain recombines TRBV4-3 with TRBJ1-2; no clear D. This CDR3 region has 15 residues. CDR1 LGHNA and CDR2 YSLEER come from the germline V gene. V lost 0 bases and J 3 bases, leaving 11 bases between the germline ends. CDR3 in DNA: TGCGCCAGCAGCCAAGATGGCCGGTCGGACTATGGCTACACCTTC. Amino acids: CASSQDGRSDYGYTF.

This clonotype appeared many times. This chain uses TRBV29-1 with TRBJ2-1; TRBD1 matches 7 bases. The germline V gene has CDR1 SQVTM and CDR2 ANQGSEA. The CDR3 has 14 residues. Trimming at V came to 4 bases and at J to 9 bases, leaving 12 bases not matched to a gene. The CDR3 reads CSVGPGQLTIEQFF. Written as DNA, the CDR3 is TGCAGCGTTGGCCCGGGACAGCTAACAATTGAGCAGTTCTTC.

Ten or more counts support this clonotype. The chain combines TRBV11-2 with TRBJ2-7, with 13 positions matching TRBD2. Germline V gene sequence: CDR1 SGHAT, CDR2 FQNNGV. V was clipped by 4 bases and J by 0 bases; unmatched bases: 6. There are 17 residues in the CDR3. The CDR3 reads CASSSWGLAGISYEQYF. As DNA, the CDR3 is TGTGCCAGCAGCTCCTGGGGACTAGCGGGGATCTCCTACGAGCAGTACTTC. The full variable domain, completed using reference TRBV11-2 and TRBJ2-7, is EAGVAQSPRYKIIEKRQSVAFWCNPISGHATLYWYQQILGQGPKLLIQFQNNGVVDDSQLPKDRFSAERLKGVDSTLKIQPAKLEDSAVYLCASSSWGLAGISYEQYFGPGTRLTVT.

The genes are TRBV5-5 and TRBJ1-6; the D is unclear. CDR1 and CDR2 from the germline V gene are SGHKS and YYEKEE (reference sequence). The germline V and J ends were trimmed by 2 bases and 6 bases, with 9 bases remaining between them. The length of the CDR3 is 14 residues. This CDR3 is CASSFGVGNSPLHF. CDR3 DNA: TGTGCCAGCAGCTTCGGGGTGGGTAATTCACCCCTCCACTTT.